This T cell receptor (beta chain) was recorded in a study of blood T cells in healthy people across ages. Through a sample-barcoded 5' primer and a J-beta primer mix, a second PCR was run for roughly 7 to 12 cycles. All cDNA molecules were each tagged by a template-switch adaptor with 12 random nucleotides. Any given sample supplied a minimum of 2.5 million CDR3-containing paired-end reads. TCRdb passed the 5' RACE reads through MiXCR, listing each CDR3 protein once. The sample has under 2 million distinct CDR3 sequences, roughly 30% seen once. Details on this clonotype: As yet, its antigen is unknown.

Study-wide results and caveats: Per million T cells, TCR beta diversity dropped roughly linearly as age increased.

The ends were cut back, 6 bases at V and 7 bases at J, with 13 bases in the middle. The CDR3 runs to 13 residues. Germline V gene data show CDR1 as ENHRY and CDR2 as SYGVKD. The sample comprised blood. This receptor was obtained from a woman aged 25 to 39 in good health. The chain is built from TRBV10-3 and TRBJ1-5; D not resolved. The CDR3 nucleotides read TGTGCCATCAGGATCAGAGAGGACCAGCCCCAGCATTTT. Its protein product is CAIRIREDQPQHF.